One and the same sample provided the 12 T cell receptor beta chains below, sequenced in a study of blood T cells in healthy people across ages. PCR was performed a second time for about 6 to 11 cycles using a sample-barcoded 5' primer and a J-beta primer mix. TCRdb reanalysed the 5' RACE reads using MiXCR and keeps one entry per CDR3 protein. The table includes some 1.8 million distinct CDR3 sequences, 30% to 40% detected once. The specimen sequenced was blood. The receptors shown here come from a human donor in good health.

This clonotype was recorded once. V and J are TRBV6-5 and TRBJ1-2; D is possibly TRBD1 (5 bases). The V end lost 2 bases, the J end lost 1 base, and 20 bases lay between the germline ends. The germline gives CDR1 MNHEY, CDR2 SVGAGI. This CDR3 is 18 amino acids long. The CDR3 region has the DNA TGTGCCAGCAGTTACGTCGGGGCAGGAAAGGGGAGTAACTATGGCTACACCTTC. It encodes CASSYVGAGKGSNYGYTF.

This clonotype was counted between two and nine times. Here the CDR3 DNA reads TGCAGCGTTGTATCAGGGGGCGGTCAGCCCCAGCATTTT. Protein: CSVVSGGGQPQHF. This chain joins TRBV29-1 and TRBJ1-5, with 8 nucleotides matching TRBD1. From germline, CDR1 is SQVTM and CDR2 ANQGSEA. With V trimmed by 4 bases and J by 6 bases, 5 bases remained unmatched. This CDR3 spans 13 amino acids.

The chain employs TRBV29-1 and TRBJ2-7, with 14 bases identical to TRBD2. Trimming removed 7 bases from V and 11 bases from J; junction bases left unmatched: 7. This CDR3 is built from 12 residues. CDR1 and CDR2 from the germline V gene are SQVTM and ANQGSEA. The CDR3, as DNA: TGCAGCGCCGGGACTAGCGGGGGCCTCAAGTACTTC. As protein: CSAGTSGGLKYF.

The chain carries TRBV7-9 and TRBJ2-7; D is perhaps TRBD1 or TRBD2 (6 bases each). V was pared by 3 bases and J by 6 bases, with 15 bases between. CDR1 is SEHNR, CDR2 FQNEAQ, per germline (reference sequence). CDR3 length equals 14 residues. In DNA form, the CDR3 reads TGTGCCAGCAGCTTCGGAGGGGGATTCGGCGAGCAGTACTTC. Translating it yields CASSFGGGFGEQYF.

The CDR3 protein is CASSQEADSLTQYF. The CDR3, as DNA: TGCGCCAGCAGCCAAGAGGCGGATTCGTTAACGCAGTATTTT. The V call is TRBV4-3, the J call TRBJ2-3; D remains unclear. CDR3 length: 14 residues. Per germline, CDR1 LGHNA and CDR2 YSLEER. Trimming stripped 0 bases from V and 9 bases from J, with 13 bases between.

This clonotype has a handful of counts. This chain connects TRBV6-1 to TRBJ2-6; the D gene could be TRBD1 or TRBD2 (5 bases each). The germline V and J ends were trimmed by 2 bases and 4 bases, with 12 bases remaining between them. CDR3 length: 16 amino acids. In germline, CDR1 is MNHNS, CDR2 SASEGT. CDR3 loop: CASSEISGTGANVLTF. The CDR3 bases are TGTGCCAGCAGTGAAATTTCGGGGACCGGGGCCAACGTCCTGACTTTC.

This chain connects TRBV5-1 to TRBJ2-2; a possible D gene is TRBD2 (7 bases). In germline, CDR1 is SGHRS, CDR2 YFSETQ. The CDR3 consists of 14 residues. The V and J ends lost 7 bases and 4 bases respectively, with 14 bases between them. The CDR3: CASGRGGATGELFF. CDR3 DNA: TGCGCCAGCGGCCGCGGGGGCGCCACCGGGGAGCTGTTTTTT.

The chain links TRBV10-3 to TRBJ1-2, with D maybe TRBD1 (6 bases). CDR1 is ENHRY and CDR2 is SYGVKD in the germline V gene. This CDR3 region has 14 residues. V shed 6 bases and J shed 6 bases, with 17 bases lying between them. CDR3 nucleotides: TGTGCCATCAGCGATTTGGCAGGGGTTCATGGCTACACCTTC. Translated, it gives CAISDLAGVHGYTF.

The J gene is TRBJ1-1, the V gene TRBV7-9; D is possibly TRBD1 (5 bases). CDR3 length: 11 residues. V lost 8 bases to trimming and J lost 11 bases, with 15 bases between them. Germline assignment: CDR1 SEHNR and CDR2 FQNEAQ (reference sequence). The CDR3 coding sequence is TGTGCCAGCGGGTGGGGCCCGGAGGCTTTCTTT. Its translation is CASGWGPEAFF.

The gene calls are TRBV12-3 or TRBV12-4 and TRBJ2-3; D is ambiguous. The ends were cut back, 3 bases at V and 0 bases at J, with 19 bases in the middle. The CDR3 extends over 18 amino acids. The CDR3 region is CASSFFPPDGLSTDTQYF. The CDR3 DNA is TGTGCCAGCAGTTTTTTCCCTCCAGACGGCCTTAGCACAGATACGCAGTATTTT.

In its sample, this clonotype was seen a few times. J is TRBJ1-1 and V is TRBV6-1; the D is unclear. CDR1 and CDR2 (germline): MNHNS, SASEGT. Trimming stripped 1 base from V and 11 bases from J, with 11 bases between. This CDR3 comprises 12 residues. CDR3 in DNA: TGTGCCAGCAGTGAAGACGTACGTGGGGCTTTCTTT. It codes for CASSEDVRGAFF.

The rearrangement links TRBV4-1 to TRBJ2-1; no clear D gene. The ends were cut back, 3 bases at V and 5 bases at J, with 17 bases in the middle. Germline CDR1 MGHRA, CDR2 YSYEKL. The CDR3 is 16 amino acids. CDR3 amino acids: CASSHSGRKDNNEQFF. The CDR3, as DNA: TGCGCCAGCAGCCATTCCGGACGGAAGGATAACAATGAGCAGTTCTTC.